This T cell receptor beta chain was observed in a study of CD8 T cells in Susac syndrome. Reverse transcription of roughly 0.5 to 1 ug RNA was performed with random hexamers. TCRdb independently ran MiXCR on the immunoSEQ multiplex PCR reads; one entry per CDR3 protein. This sample has approximately 110,000 distinct CDR3 sequences; around 94% occur once, and the top ten carry around 0.087%. The controls, all healthy donors, were matched for age and sex. The CD8+ and CD4+ T cells were negatively isolated, with the TEMRA cells enriched by FACS. This clonotype has only a few counts. This CDR3 contains 11 residues. Germline loops: CDR1 SQVTM, CDR2 ANQGSEA. V lost 3 bases, J lost 3 bases, and 3 bases lay in between.

This clonotype was sampled from a human donor in good health. V gene TRBV29-1 combines with J gene TRBJ2-1; D unclear. The sample taken for sequencing was CD4+ T cells from PBMCs. In DNA, the CDR3 is TGCAGCGTTGACCTCTACAATGAGCAGTTCTTC. Translating it yields CSVDLYNEQFF.